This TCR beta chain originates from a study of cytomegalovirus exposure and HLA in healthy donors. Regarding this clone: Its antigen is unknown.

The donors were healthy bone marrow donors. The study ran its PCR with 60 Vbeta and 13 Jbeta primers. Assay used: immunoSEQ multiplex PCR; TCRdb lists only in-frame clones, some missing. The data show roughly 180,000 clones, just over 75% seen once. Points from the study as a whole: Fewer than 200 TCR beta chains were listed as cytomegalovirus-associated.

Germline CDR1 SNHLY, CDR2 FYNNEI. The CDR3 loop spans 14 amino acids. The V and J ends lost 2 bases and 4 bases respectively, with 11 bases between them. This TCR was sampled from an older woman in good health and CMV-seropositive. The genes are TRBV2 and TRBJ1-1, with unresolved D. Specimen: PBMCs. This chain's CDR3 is CASSETEGRTEAFF. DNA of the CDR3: TGTGCCAGCAGTGAAACCGAGGGCCGCACTGAAGCTTTCTTT.